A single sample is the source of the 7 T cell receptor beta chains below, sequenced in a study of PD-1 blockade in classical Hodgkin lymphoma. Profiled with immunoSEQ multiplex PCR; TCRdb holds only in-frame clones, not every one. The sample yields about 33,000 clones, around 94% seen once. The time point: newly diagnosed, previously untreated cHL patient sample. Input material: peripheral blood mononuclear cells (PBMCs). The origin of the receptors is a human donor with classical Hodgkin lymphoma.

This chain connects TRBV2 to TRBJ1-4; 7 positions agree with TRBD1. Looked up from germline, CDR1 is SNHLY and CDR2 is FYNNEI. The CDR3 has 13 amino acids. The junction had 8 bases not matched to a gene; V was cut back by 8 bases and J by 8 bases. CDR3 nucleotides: TGTGCCAGCGGGCGACAGGGAGGAGAAAAACTGTTTTTT. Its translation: CASGRQGGEKLFF. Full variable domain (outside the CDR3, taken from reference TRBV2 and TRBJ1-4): EPEVTQTPSHQVTQMGQEVILRCVPISNHLYFYWYRQILGQKVEFLVSFYNNEISEKSEIFDDQFSVERPDGSNFTLKIRSTKLEDSAMYFCASGRQGGEKLFFGSGTQLSVL.

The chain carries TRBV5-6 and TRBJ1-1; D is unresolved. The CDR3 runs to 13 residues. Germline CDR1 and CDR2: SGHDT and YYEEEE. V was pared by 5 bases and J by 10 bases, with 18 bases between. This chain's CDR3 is CASSWGREARAFF. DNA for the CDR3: TGTGCCAGCAGTTGGGGTAGGGAGGCGCGAGCTTTCTTT.

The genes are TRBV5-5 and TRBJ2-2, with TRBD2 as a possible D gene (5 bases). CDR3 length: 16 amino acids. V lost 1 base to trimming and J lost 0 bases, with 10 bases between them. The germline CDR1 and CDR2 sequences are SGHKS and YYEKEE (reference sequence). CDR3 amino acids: CASSLKGLTNTGELFF. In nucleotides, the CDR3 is TGTGCCAGCAGCTTGAAAGGACTGACGAACACCGGGGAGCTGTTTTTT. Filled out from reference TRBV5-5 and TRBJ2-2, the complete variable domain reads DAGVTQSPTHLIKTRGQQVTLRCSPISGHKSVSWYQQVLGQGPQFIFQYYEKEERGRGNFPDRFSARQFPNYSSELNVNALLLGDSALYLCASSLKGLTNTGELFFGEGSRLTVL.

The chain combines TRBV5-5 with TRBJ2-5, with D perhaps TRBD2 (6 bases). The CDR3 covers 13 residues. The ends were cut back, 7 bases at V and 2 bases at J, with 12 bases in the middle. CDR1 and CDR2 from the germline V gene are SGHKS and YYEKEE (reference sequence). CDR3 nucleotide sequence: TGTGCCAGCGGACCGGGGGTACAAGAGACCCAGTACTTC. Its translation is CASGPGVQETQYF.

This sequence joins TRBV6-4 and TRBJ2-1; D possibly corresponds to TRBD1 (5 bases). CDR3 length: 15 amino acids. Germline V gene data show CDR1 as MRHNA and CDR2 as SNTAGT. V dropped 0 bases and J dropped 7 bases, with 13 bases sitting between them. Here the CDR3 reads CASSDSPDKGNEQFF. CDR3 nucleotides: TGTGCCAGCAGTGACTCACCGGACAAAGGAAATGAGCAGTTCTTC.

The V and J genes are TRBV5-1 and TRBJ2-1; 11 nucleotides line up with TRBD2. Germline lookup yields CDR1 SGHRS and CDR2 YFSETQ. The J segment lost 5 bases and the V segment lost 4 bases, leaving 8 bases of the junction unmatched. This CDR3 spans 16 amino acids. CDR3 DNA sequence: TGCGCCAGCAGCGCGGGACTAGCGGTATTCAACAATGAGCAGTTCTTC. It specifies CASSAGLAVFNNEQFF.

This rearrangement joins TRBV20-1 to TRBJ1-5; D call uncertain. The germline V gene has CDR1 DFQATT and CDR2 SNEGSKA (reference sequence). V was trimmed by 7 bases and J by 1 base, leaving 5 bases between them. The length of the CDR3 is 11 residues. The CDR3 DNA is TGCAGTGTAGGGAGCAATCAGCCCCAGCATTTT. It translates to CSVGSNQPQHF.